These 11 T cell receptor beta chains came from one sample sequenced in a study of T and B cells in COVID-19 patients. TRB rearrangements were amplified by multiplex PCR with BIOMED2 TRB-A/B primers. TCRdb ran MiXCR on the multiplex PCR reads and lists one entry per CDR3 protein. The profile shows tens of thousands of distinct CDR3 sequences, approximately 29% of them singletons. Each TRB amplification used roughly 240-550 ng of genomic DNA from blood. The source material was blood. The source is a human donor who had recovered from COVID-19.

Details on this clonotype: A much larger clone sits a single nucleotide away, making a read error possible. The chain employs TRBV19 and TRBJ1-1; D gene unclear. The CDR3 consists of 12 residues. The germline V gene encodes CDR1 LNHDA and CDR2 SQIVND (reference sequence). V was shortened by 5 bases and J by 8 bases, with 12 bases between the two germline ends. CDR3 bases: TGTGCCAGTAGTCCAGACGGCCTCGAAGCTTTCTTT. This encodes CASSPDGLEAFF.

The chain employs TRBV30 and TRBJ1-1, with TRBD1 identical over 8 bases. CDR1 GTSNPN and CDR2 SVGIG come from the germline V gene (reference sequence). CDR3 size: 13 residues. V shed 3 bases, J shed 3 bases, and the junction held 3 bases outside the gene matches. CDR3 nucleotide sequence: TGTGCCTGGAGCTCACAGGGGGACACTGAAGCTTTCTTT. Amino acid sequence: CAWSSQGDTEAFF.

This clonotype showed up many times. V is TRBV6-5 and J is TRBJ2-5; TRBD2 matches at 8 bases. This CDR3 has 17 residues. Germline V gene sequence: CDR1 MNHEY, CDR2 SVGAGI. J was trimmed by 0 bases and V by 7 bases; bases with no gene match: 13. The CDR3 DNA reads TGTGCCAGCACCGACGGGGGTAGCGGGGTATACCAAGAGACCCAGTACTTC. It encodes CASTDGGSGVYQETQYF.

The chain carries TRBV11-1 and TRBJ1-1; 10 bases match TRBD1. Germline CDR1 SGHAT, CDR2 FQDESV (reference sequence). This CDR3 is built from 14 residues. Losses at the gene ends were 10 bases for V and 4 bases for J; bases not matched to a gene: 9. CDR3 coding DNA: TGTGCCACATCACCGGACAGGGGGATCACTGAAGCTTTCTTT. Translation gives CATSPDRGITEAFF.

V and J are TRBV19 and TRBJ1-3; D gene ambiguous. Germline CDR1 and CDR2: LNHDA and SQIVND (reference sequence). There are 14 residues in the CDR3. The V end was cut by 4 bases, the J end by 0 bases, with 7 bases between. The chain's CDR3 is CASSTGSSGNTIYF. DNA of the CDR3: TGTGCCAGTAGTACAGGATCCTCTGGAAACACCATATATTTT.

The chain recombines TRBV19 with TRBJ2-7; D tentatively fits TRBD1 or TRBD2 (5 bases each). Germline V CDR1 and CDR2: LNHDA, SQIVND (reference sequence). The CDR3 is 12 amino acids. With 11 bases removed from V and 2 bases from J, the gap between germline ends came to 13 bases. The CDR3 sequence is CASGTVAYEQYF. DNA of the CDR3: TGTGCCTCCGGGACGGTTGCCTACGAGCAGTACTTC.

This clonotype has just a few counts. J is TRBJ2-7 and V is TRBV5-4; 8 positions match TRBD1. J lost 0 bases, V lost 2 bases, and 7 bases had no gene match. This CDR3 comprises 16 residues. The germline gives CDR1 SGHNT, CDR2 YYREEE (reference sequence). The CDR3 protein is CASSFKLGTGSYEQYF. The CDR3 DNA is TGTGCCAGCAGCTTTAAATTAGGGACAGGCTCCTACGAGCAGTACTTC.

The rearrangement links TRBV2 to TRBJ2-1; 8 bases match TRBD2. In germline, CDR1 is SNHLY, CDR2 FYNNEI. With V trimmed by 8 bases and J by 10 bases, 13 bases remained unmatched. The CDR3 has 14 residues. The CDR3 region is CASDSGVLPSEQFF. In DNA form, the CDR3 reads TGTGCCAGCGATAGCGGGGTACTCCCATCAGAGCAGTTCTTC.

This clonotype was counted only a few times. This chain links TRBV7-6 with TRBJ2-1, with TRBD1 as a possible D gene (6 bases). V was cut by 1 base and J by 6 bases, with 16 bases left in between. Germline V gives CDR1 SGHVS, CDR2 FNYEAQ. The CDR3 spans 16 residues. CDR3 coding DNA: TGTGCCAGCAGCTTAGGGTCCCCAGGGGAACTCAATGAGCAGTTCTTC. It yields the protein CASSLGSPGELNEQFF.

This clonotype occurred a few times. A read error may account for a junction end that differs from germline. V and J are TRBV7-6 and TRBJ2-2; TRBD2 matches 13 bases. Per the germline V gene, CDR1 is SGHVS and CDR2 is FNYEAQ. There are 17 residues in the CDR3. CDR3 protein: CARSLTSGGAGTGELFF. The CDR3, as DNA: TGTGCCAGAAGCTTAACTAGCGGGGGGGCCGGCACCGGGGAGCTGTTTTTT.

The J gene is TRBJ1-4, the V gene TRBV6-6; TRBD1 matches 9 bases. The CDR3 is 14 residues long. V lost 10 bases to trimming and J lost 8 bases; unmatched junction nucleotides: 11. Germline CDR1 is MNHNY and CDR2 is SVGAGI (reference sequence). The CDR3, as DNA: TGTGCCACCGCCAGGGACAGGGTGGAGGAAAAACTGTTTTTT. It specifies CATARDRVEEKLFF.